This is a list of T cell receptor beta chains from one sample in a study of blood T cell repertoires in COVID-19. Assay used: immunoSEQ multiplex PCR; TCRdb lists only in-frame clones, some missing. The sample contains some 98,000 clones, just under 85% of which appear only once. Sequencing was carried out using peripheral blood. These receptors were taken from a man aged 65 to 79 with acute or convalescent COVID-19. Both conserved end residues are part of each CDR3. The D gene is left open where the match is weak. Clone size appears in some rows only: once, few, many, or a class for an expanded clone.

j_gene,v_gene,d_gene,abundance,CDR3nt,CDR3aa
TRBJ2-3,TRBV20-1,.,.,TGCAGTGCTAGGGCGGCAGATACGCAGTATTTT,CSARAADTQYF
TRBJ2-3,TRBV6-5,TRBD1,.,TGTGCCAGCACCCAGGACAGGGGCAACACAGATACGCAGTATTTT,CASTQDRGNTDTQYF
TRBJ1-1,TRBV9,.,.,TGTGCCAGCGGACAGAGACAGTTCACTGAAGCTTTCTTT,CASGQRQFTEAFF
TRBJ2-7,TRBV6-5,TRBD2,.,TGTGCCAGCAGGCTGGGCGGGAGGGCCCTCGGCGAGCAGTACTTC,CASRLGGRALGEQYF
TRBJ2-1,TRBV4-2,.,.,TGTGCCAGCAGCCAAGGGGGCGCCCGCTATGAGCAGTTCTTC,CASSQGGARYEQFF
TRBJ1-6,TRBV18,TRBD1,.,TGTGCCAGCTCACCCCAAGGACAGGCGAATGTTTCACCCCTCCACTTT,CASSPQGQANVSPLHF
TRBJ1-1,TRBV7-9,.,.,TGTGCCAGCACCCACTTTGAAGCTTTCTTT,CASTHFEAFF
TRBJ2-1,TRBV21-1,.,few,TGTGCCAGCAGCACAGCGGGAGGGCCACATCTACCGTTCTTC,CASSTAGGPHLPFF
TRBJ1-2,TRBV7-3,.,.,TGTGCCAGCAGCTTTCAGAATAACTATGGCTACACCTTC,CASSFQNNYGYTF
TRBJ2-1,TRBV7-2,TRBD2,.,TGTGCCAGCAGCTTCACTAGCGGGAGGGGGTATGAGCAGTTCTTC,CASSFTSGRGYEQFF
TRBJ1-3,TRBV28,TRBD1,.,TGTGCCAGCAGTTCCTCCGGGACAGGCGACGGAAACACCATATATTTT,CASSSSGTGDGNTIYF
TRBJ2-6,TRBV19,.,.,TGTGCCAGTAGCACAGGGAGACCCAGTGGGGCCAACGTCCTGACTTTC,CASSTGRPSGANVLTF
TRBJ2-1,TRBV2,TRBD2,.,TGTGCCAGCAGTTCCGGGACTAGTATAAATGAGCAGTTCTTC,CASSSGTSINEQFF
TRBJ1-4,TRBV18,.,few,TGTGCCAGCTCACCAAACGAGGCGGTAACTAATGAAAAACTGTTTTTT,CASSPNEAVTNEKLFF
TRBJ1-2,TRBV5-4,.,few,TGTGCCAGCAGCGATCAGGCGAGGACTGGACTAGGCTACACCTTC,CASSDQARTGLGYTF
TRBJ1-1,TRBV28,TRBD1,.,TGTGCCAGCAGTTCCCACCCTCCCCCAGGGGGTGCTTTCTTT,CASSSHPPPGGAFF
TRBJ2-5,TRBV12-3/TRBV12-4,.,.,TGTGCCAGCAGTTTGGTGGGGCAGACCCAGTACTTC,CASSLVGQTQYF
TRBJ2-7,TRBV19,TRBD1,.,TGTGCCAGTGGGAGTCGGGGACAGGGGGCCTACGAGCAGTACTTC,CASGSRGQGAYEQYF
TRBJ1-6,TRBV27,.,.,TGTGCCAGCAGTCCCTCTAGACGCTCCTATAATTCACCCCTCCACTTT,CASSPSRRSYNSPLHF
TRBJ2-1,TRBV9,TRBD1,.,TGTGCCAGCAGCGTCCGGACAGGGAGCTCCTACAATGAGCAGTTCTTC,CASSVRTGSSYNEQFF